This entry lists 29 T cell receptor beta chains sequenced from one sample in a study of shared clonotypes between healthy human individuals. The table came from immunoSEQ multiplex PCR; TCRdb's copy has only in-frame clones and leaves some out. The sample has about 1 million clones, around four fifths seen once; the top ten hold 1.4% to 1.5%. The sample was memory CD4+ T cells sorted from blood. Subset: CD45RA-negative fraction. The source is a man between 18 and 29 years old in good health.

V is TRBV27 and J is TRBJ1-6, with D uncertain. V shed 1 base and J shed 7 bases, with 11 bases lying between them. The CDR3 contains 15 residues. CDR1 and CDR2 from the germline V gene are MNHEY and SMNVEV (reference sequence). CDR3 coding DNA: TGTGCCAGCAGTTTATACGCAGTGGAAAATTCACCCCTCCACTTT. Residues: CASSLYAVENSPLHF.

The CDR3 sequence: CASSGTEGRSNQPQHF. The CDR3 region has the DNA TGTGCCAGCAGCGGGACAGAGGGTCGAAGCAATCAGCCCCAGCATTTT. This chain uses TRBV5-6 with TRBJ1-5, with TRBD1 matching 7 bases. The ends lost 4 bases at V and 1 base at J; junction bases unmatched: 8. Germline V lookup: CDR1 SGHDT, CDR2 YYEEEE. The CDR3 has 16 residues. Filled out from reference TRBV5-6 and TRBJ1-5, the complete variable domain reads DAGVTQSPTHLIKTRGQQVTLRCSPKSGHDTVSWYQQALGQGPQFIFQYYEEEERQRGNFPDRFSGHQFPNYSSELNVNALLLGDSALYLCASSGTEGRSNQPQHFGDGTRLSIL.

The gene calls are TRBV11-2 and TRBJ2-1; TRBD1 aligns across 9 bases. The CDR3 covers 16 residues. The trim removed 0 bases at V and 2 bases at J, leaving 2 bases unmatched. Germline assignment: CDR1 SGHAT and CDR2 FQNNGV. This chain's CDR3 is CASSLEGTGPYNEQFF. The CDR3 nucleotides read TGTGCCAGCAGCTTAGAAGGGACAGGGCCCTACAATGAGCAGTTCTTC.

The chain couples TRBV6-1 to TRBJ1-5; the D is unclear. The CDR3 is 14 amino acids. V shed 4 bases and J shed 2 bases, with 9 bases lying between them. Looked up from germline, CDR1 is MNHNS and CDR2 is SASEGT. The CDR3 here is CASSAVGGNQPQHF. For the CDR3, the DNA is TGTGCCAGCAGTGCCGTCGGGGGCAATCAGCCCCAGCATTTT.

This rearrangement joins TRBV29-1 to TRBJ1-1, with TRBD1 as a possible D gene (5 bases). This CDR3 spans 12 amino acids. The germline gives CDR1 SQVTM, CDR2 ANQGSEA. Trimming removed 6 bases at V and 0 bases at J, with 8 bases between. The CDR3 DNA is TGCAGCGTGGGGACGGTGAACACTGAAGCTTTCTTT. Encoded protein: CSVGTVNTEAFF.

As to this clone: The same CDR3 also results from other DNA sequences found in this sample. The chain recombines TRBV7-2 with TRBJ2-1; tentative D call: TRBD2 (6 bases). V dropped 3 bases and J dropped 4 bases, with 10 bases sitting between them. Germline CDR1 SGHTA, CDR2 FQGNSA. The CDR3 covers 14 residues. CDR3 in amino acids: CASSFGGGYNEQFF. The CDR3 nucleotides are TGTGCCAGCAGCTTCGGTGGGGGGTACAATGAGCAGTTCTTC.

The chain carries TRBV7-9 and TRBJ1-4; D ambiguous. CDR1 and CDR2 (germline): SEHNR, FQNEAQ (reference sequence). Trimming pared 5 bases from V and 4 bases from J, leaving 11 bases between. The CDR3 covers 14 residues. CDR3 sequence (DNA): TGTGCCAGCAGCCGGACCGACTTTAATGAAAAACTGTTTTTT. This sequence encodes CASSRTDFNEKLFF.

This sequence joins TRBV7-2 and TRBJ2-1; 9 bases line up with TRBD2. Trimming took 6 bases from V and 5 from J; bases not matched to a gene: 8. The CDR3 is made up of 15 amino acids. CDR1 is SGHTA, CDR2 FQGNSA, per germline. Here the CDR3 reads CASRTLAGKHNEQFF. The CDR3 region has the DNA TGTGCCAGCAGAACCCTAGCGGGAAAACACAATGAGCAGTTCTTC. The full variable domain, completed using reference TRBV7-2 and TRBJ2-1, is GAGVSQSPSNKVTEKGKDVELRCDPISGHTALYWYRQSLGQGLEFLIYFQGNSAPDKSGLPSDRFSAERTGGSVSTLTIQRTQQEDSAVYLCASRTLAGKHNEQFFGPGTRLTVL.

This CDR3 is CASSLPLYEQYF. The CDR3 DNA follows: TGTGCCAGCAGCCTGCCCCTCTACGAGCAGTACTTC. The chain combines TRBV5-4 with TRBJ2-7; D is undetermined. The CDR3 contains 12 residues. From germline, CDR1 is SGHNT and CDR2 YYREEE (reference sequence). V was shortened by 4 bases and J by 3 bases, with 8 bases between the two germline ends.

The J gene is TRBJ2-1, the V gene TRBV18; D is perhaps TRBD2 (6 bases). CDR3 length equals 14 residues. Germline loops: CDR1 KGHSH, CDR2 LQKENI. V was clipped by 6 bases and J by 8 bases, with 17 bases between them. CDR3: CASSPGGTWDEQFF. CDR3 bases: TGTGCCAGCTCCCCAGGAGGGACTTGGGATGAGCAGTTCTTC.

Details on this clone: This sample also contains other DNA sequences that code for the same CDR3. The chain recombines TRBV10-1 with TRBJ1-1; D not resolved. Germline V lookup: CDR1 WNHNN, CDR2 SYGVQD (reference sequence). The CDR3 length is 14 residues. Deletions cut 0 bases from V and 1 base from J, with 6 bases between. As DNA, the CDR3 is TGCGCCAGCAGTGAGTCCGGCAGGAACACTGAAGCTTTCTTT. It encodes CASSESGRNTEAFF.

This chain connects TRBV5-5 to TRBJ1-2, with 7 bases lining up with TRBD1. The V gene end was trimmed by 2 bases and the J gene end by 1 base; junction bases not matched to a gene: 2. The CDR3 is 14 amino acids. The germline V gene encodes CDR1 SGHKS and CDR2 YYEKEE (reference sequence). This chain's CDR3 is CASSFGTDNYGYTF. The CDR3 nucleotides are TGTGCCAGCAGCTTCGGGACAGATAACTATGGCTACACCTTC.

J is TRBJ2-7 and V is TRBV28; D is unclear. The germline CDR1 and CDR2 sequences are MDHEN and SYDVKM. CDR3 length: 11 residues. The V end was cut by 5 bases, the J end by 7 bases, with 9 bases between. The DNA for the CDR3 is TGTGCCAGCAGTCACCTAAGAGAGCAGTACTTC. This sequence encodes CASSHLREQYF.

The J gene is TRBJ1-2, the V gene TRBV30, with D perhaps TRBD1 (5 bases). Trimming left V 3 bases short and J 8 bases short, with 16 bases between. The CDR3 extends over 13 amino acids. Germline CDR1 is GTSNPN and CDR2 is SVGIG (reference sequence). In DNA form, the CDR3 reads TGTGCCTGGAGCGGATCGGGACCCCTAGGCTACACCTTC. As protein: CAWSGSGPLGYTF.

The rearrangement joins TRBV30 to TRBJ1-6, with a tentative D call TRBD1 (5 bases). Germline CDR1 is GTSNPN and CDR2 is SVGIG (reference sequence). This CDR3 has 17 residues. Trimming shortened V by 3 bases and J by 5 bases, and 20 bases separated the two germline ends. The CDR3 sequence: CAWSALGAGTDNSPLHF. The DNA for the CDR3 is TGTGCCTGGAGCGCATTGGGTGCCGGGACGGATAATTCACCCCTCCACTTT.

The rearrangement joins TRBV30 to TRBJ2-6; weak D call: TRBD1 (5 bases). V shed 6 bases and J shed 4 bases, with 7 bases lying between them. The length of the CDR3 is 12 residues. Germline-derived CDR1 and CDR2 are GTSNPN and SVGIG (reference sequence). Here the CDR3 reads CACSGGANVLTF. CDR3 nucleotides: TGTGCCTGTTCAGGGGGGGCCAACGTCCTGACTTTC.

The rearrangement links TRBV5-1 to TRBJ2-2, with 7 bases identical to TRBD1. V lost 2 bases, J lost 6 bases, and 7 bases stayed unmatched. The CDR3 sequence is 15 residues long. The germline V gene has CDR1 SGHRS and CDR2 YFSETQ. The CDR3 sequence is CASSLEDRAAGELFF. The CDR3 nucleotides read TGCGCCAGCAGCTTAGAAGACAGGGCGGCCGGGGAGCTGTTTTTT.

Here the CDR3 DNA reads TGTGCCAGCTCACCAGGGGTTTACACCGGGGAGCTGTTTTTT. As protein: CASSPGVYTGELFF. The J gene is TRBJ2-2, the V gene TRBV18; D not resolved. In germline, CDR1 is KGHSH, CDR2 LQKENI. This CDR3 has 14 residues. The germline V and J ends were trimmed by 2 bases and 3 bases, with 7 bases remaining between them.

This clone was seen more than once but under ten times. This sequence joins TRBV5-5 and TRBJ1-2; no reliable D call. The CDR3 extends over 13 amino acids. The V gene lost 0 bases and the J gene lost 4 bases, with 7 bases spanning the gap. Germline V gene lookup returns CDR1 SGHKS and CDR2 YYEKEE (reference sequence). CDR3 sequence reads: CASSLAGSYGYTF. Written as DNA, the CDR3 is TGTGCCAGCAGCTTGGCGGGGAGCTATGGCTACACCTTC.

The DNA for the CDR3 is TGTGCCTGGGGTCGGGGGGAAACTAATGAAAAACTGTTTTTT. Protein: CAWGRGETNEKLFF. The chain joins TRBV30 to TRBJ1-4, with D perhaps TRBD1 (5 bases). Germline CDR1 is GTSNPN and CDR2 is SVGIG (reference sequence). V was clipped by 5 bases and J by 1 base, with 11 bases between them. This CDR3 contains 14 residues.

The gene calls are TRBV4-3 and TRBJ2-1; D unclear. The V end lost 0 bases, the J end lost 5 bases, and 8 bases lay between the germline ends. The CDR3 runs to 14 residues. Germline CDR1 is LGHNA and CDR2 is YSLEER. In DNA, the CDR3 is TGCGCCAGCAGCCAAGATTTGGTTGACAATGAGCAGTTCTTC. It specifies CASSQDLVDNEQFF.

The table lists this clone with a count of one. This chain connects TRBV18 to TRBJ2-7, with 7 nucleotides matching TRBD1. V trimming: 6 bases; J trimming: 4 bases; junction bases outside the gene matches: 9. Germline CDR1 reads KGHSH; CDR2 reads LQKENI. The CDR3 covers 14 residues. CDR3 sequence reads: CASSLTGKNYEQYF. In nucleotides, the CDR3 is TGTGCCAGCTCCCTGACAGGGAAAAATTACGAGCAGTACTTC. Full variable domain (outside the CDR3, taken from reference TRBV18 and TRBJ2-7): NAGVMQNPRHLVRRRGQEARLRCSPMKGHSHVYWYRQLPEEGLKFMVYLQKENIIDESGMPKERFSAEFPKEGPSILRIQQVVRGDSAAYFCASSLTGKNYEQYFGPGTRLTVT.

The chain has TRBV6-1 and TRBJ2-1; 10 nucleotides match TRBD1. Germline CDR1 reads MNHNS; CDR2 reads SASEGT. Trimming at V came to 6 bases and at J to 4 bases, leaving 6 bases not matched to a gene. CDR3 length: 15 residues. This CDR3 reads CASSKEGQGYNEQFF. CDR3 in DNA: TGTGCCAGCAGCAAGGAGGGACAGGGGTACAATGAGCAGTTCTTC.

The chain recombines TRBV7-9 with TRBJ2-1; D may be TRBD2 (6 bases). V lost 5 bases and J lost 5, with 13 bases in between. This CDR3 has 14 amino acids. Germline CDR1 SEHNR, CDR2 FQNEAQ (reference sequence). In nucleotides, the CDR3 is TGTGCCAGCAGCCTCGGGACTCGGGACAATGAGCAGTTCTTC. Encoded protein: CASSLGTRDNEQFF.

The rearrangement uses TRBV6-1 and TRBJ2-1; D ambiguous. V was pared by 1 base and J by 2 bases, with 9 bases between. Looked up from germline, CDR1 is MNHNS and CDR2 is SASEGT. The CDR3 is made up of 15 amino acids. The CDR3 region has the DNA TGTGCCAGCAGTGAAGAGAGTGTGACCTACAATGAGCAGTTCTTC. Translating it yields CASSEESVTYNEQFF.

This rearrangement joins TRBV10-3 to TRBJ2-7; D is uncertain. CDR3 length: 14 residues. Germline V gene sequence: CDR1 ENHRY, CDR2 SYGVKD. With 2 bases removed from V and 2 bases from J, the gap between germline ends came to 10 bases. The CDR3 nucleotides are TGTGCCATCAGTGAGACGGACCTCCCCTACGAGCAGTACTTC. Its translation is CAISETDLPYEQYF.

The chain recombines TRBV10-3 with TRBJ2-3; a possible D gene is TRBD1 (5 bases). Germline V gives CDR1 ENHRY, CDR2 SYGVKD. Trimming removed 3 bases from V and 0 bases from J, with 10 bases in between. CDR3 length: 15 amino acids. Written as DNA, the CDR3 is TGTGCCATCAGTGATGGTGGGGCTAGCACAGATACGCAGTATTTT. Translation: CAISDGGASTDTQYF.

The DNA for the CDR3 is TGTGCCAGCAGCCCCGACAGGGAAGAAAACTATGGCTACACCTTC. This gives the protein CASSPDREENYGYTF. This chain joins TRBV5-8 and TRBJ1-2; 7 bases map to TRBD1. J lost 2 bases, V lost 4 bases, and 8 bases had no gene match. Per germline, CDR1 SGHTS and CDR2 YDEGEE. CDR3 size: 15 residues.

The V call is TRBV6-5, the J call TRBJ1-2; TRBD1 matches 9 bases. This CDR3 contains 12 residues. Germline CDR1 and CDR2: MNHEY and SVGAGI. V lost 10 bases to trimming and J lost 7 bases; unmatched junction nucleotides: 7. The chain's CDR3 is CAIRGTGIGYTF. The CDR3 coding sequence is TGTGCCATCAGGGGGACAGGGATTGGCTACACCTTC.